A single sample is the source of the 15 T cell receptor beta chains below, sequenced in a study of blood T cell repertoires in COVID-19. Measured with immunoSEQ multiplex PCR; TCRdb has only the in-frame clones, and not every one. The data show 100,000 or so clones, 81% seen once. Sequencing was carried out using peripheral blood. These receptors came from a woman aged 65 to 85 with acute or convalescent COVID-19.

The CDR3: CASSPRDSNQPQHF. The CDR3 DNA reads TGTGCCAGCAGTCCCCGGGACTCCAATCAGCCCCAGCATTTT. The chain has TRBV27 and TRBJ1-5; D may be TRBD1 (5 bases). V lost 5 bases and J 3 bases, leaving 11 bases between the germline ends. The V gene's germline CDR1 is MNHEY and CDR2 SMNVEV (reference sequence). CDR3 length: 14 amino acids.

In this sample, this clone turned up a few times. This chain connects TRBV5-6 to TRBJ2-7, with D possibly TRBD2 on 6 matching bases. The CDR3 covers 14 residues. Trimming took 0 bases from V and 5 from J, leaving 12 bases between them. Germline V CDR1 and CDR2: SGHDT, YYEEEE. The CDR3 coding sequence is TGTGCCAGCAGCTTGGTGGCGGGGAATCACGAGCAGTACTTC. It encodes CASSLVAGNHEQYF.

J is TRBJ2-3 and V is TRBV9, with TRBD2 identical over 7 bases. There are 15 residues in the CDR3. Germline CDR1 SGDLS, CDR2 YYNGEE. Trimming removed 0 bases from V and 3 bases from J; junction bases left unmatched: 4. CDR3 nucleotide sequence: TGTGCCAGCAGCGTAGAGGACGGGAGGACAGATACGCAGTATTTT. It yields the protein CASSVEDGRTDTQYF.

In DNA, the CDR3 is TGTGCCAGCAGTACTCACGGGAGGGTGAACACTGAAGCTTTCTTT. Translated: CASSTHGRVNTEAFF. The chain joins TRBV6-5 to TRBJ1-1; D is undetermined. The CDR3 covers 15 residues. Trimming removed 5 bases from V and 0 bases from J, with 13 bases in between. The germline gives CDR1 MNHEY, CDR2 SVGAGI.

This chain links TRBV18 with TRBJ2-2, with 11 bases lining up with TRBD2. Germline-derived CDR1 and CDR2 are KGHSH and LQKENI. V lost 1 base, J lost 6 bases, and 4 bases stayed unmatched. The CDR3 is 16 residues long. The CDR3, as DNA: TGTGCCAGCTCACCACGGGAACTAGCGGGAGCCGGGGAGCTGTTTTTT. The encoded protein is CASSPRELAGAGELFF. Combining the CDR3 with reference TRBV18 and TRBJ2-2 gives the whole variable domain NAGVMQNPRHLVRRRGQEARLRCSPMKGHSHVYWYRQLPEEGLKFMVYLQKENIIDESGMPKERFSAEFPKEGPSILRIQQVVRGDSAAYFCASSPRELAGAGELFFGEGSRLTVL.

This clone has only a few counts. The chain employs TRBV2 and TRBJ2-7; D remains ambiguous. CDR1 and CDR2 from the germline V gene are SNHLY and FYNNEI. With 3 bases removed from V and 7 bases from J, the gap between germline ends came to 7 bases. CDR3 length: 11 amino acids. The DNA for the CDR3 is TGTGCCAGCAGTGATCTGGAGGAGCAGTACTTC. Residues: CASSDLEEQYF. Full variable domain (remainder filled in from reference TRBV2 and TRBJ2-7): EPEVTQTPSHQVTQMGQEVILRCVPISNHLYFYWYRQILGQKVEFLVSFYNNEISEKSEIFDDQFSVERPDGSNFTLKIRSTKLEDSAMYFCASSDLEEQYFGPGTRLTVT.

This chain connects TRBV5-6 to TRBJ2-7; D is undetermined. V was pared by 1 base and J by 2 bases, with 7 bases between. This CDR3 spans 13 amino acids. Germline CDR1 reads SGHDT; CDR2 reads YYEEEE. The CDR3 nucleotides are TGTGCCAGCAGCTTGTTGAACACCTACGAGCAGTACTTC. Amino acids: CASSLLNTYEQYF.

The genes are TRBV6-5 and TRBJ1-5; perhaps TRBD1 as D (5 bases). CDR1 MNHEY and CDR2 SVGAGI come from the germline V gene. V was pared by 10 bases and J by 6 bases, with 19 bases between. CDR3 length equals 14 residues. CDR3 in amino acids: CATRPELRGQPQHF. In DNA form, the CDR3 reads TGTGCCACCCGACCTGAGCTAAGGGGTCAGCCCCAGCATTTT.

The rearrangement uses TRBV4-3 and TRBJ2-7; TRBD2 might be the D (6 bases). Trimming stripped 0 bases from V and 3 bases from J, with 15 bases between. This CDR3 is built from 16 residues. Germline CDR1 and CDR2: LGHNA and YSLEER. The CDR3 sequence: CASSQDLRTTYYEQYF. The CDR3 DNA reads TGCGCCAGCAGCCAAGATCTACGGACTACCTACTACGAGCAGTACTTC.

This sequence joins TRBV19 and TRBJ2-5; tentatively, D is TRBD2 (5 bases). The CDR3 totals 13 residues. Trimming took off 4 bases at V and 6 bases at J, with 12 bases between the two ends. Germline V lookup: CDR1 LNHDA, CDR2 SQIVND (reference sequence). In DNA, the CDR3 is TGTGCCAGTAGTACTCTCACTAGGCAGACCCAGTACTTC. Its translation: CASSTLTRQTQYF.

The chain links TRBV7-9 to TRBJ1-2, with D tentatively TRBD1 (5 bases). CDR3 length: 14 residues. Trimming stripped 5 bases from V and 10 bases from J, with 20 bases between. CDR1 and CDR2 from the germline V gene are SEHNR and FQNEAQ (reference sequence). The CDR3 here is CASSPPPGVGPYTF. The CDR3 coding sequence is TGTGCCAGCAGCCCCCCCCCGGGGGTGGGGCCCTACACCTTC.

The gene calls are TRBV20-1 and TRBJ2-3; unclear D gene. The V end lost 5 bases, the J end lost 6 bases, and 9 bases lay between the germline ends. Looked up from germline, CDR1 is DFQATT and CDR2 is SNEGSKA (reference sequence). The CDR3 consists of 11 residues. DNA for the CDR3: TGCAGTGCTCCCCGTCGGGATACGCAGTATTTT. It encodes CSAPRRDTQYF.

The chain has TRBV7-3 and TRBJ2-6; 8 nucleotides agree with TRBD1. CDR3 length equals 18 residues. Trimming at V came to 3 bases and at J to 0 bases, leaving 7 bases not matched to a gene. CDR1 SGHTA and CDR2 FQGTGA come from the germline V gene. The CDR3 protein is CASSFGQGLNSGANVLTF. Here the CDR3 DNA reads TGTGCCAGCAGCTTCGGACAGGGACTCAACTCTGGGGCCAACGTCCTGACTTTC.

The chain joins TRBV7-9 to TRBJ1-3; D is perhaps TRBD1 (6 bases). Germline CDR1 reads SEHNR; CDR2 reads FQNEAQ (reference sequence). The V and J ends lost 1 base and 8 bases respectively, with 15 bases between them. This CDR3 comprises 15 residues. CDR3 in DNA: TGTGCCAGCAGCTTAGGCGGACAGCCCAGGGACACCATATATTTT. Translated, it gives CASSLGGQPRDTIYF. Together with reference TRBV7-9 and TRBJ1-3, the CDR3 gives the full variable domain: DTGVSQNPRHKITKRGQNVTFRCDPISEHNRLYWYRQTLGQGPEFLTYFQNEAQLEKSRLLSDRFSAERPKGSFSTLEIQRTEQGDSAMYLCASSLGGQPRDTIYFGEGSWLTVV.

This clone was observed a single time. V usage is TRBV28 and J usage is TRBJ1-1; D might be TRBD1 (5 bases). V lost 1 base to trimming and J lost 6 bases, with 27 bases between them. The CDR3 sequence is 19 residues long. Germline loops: CDR1 MDHEN, CDR2 SYDVKM. CDR3 sequence: CASSLSLIIQGGLGPEAFF. CDR3 coding DNA: TGTGCCAGCAGTTTATCGCTAATAATTCAGGGAGGGCTGGGACCTGAAGCTTTCTTT.